The rows below give T cell receptor beta chains drawn from one sample of a study of T-cell reconstitution after alpha-beta-depleted transplantation in children. TCRdb used MiXCR to reprocess the PCR reads, holding one entry per CDR3 protein. The sample includes approximately 590,000 distinct CDR3 sequences, under 12% of them seen just once. The starting material was PBMCs from the stem cell graft donor, obtained from the stem cell graft. The receptors stem from a human donor who donated a stem cell graft to a child with acute myeloid leukemia. CDR3s include the opening cysteine and the closing phenylalanine or tryptophan. The D gene is left open where the match is weak. Expanded clones get a size class; other rows say once, few or many, or leave the size out.

few	TRBV20-1	TRBJ2-1	TRBD2	CSAPGLAGPYNEQFF	TGCAGTGCCCCTGGACTAGCGGGCCCTTACAATGAGCAGTTCTTC
-	TRBV5-6	TRBJ1-5	-	CASSRTGTTDNQPQHF	TGTGCCAGCAGTCGAACAGGGACTACTGACAATCAGCCCCAGCATTTT
many	TRBV11-2	TRBJ2-5	-	CASSLGAGEETQYF	TGTGCCAGCAGTTTAGGGGCAGGGGAAGAGACCCAGTACTTC
many	TRBV6-6	TRBJ2-5	-	CASSPPGLQYF	TGTGCCAGCAGCCCACCGGGGCTTCAGTACTTC
-	TRBV20-1	TRBJ2-3	-	CSARIRGTDTQYF	TGCAGTGCTAGAATCCGGGGCACAGATACGCAGTATTTT
few	TRBV14	TRBJ2-2	-	CASSRGTPSNTGELFF	TGTGCCAGCAGCCGGGGGACGCCGAGCAACACCGGGGAGCTGTTTTTT
many	TRBV7-2	TRBJ2-7	-	CASSLGLGGRGYEQYF	TGTGCCAGCAGCTTAGGTTTGGGGGGAAGGGGTTACGAGCAGTACTTC
many	TRBV7-2	TRBJ2-3	-	CASSLAGGWRTDTQYF	TGTGCCAGCAGCTTAGCGGGCGGGTGGAGGACAGATACGCAGTATTTT
few	TRBV7-9	TRBJ2-5	-	CASSLAVQEETQYF	TGTGCCAGCAGCTTAGCGGTTCAGGAAGAGACCCAGTACTTC
many	TRBV9	TRBJ2-7	TRBD2	CASSQSSGRADEQYF	TGTGCCAGCAGCCAATCTAGCGGGAGGGCCGACGAGCAGTACTTC
few	TRBV12-3/TRBV12-4	TRBJ2-7	-	CASSFQTASLYEQYF	TGTGCCAGCAGTTTCCAGACAGCGTCTCTCTACGAGCAGTACTTC